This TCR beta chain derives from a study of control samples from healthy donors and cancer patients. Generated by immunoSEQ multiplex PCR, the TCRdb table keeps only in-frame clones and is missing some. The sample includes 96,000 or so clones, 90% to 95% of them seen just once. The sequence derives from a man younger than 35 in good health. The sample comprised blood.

The CDR3 nucleotides read TGTGCCAGCAGTCTCAGGGCTCACCAGCCCCAGCATTTT. Translated: CASSLRAHQPQHF. V is TRBV27 and J is TRBJ1-5, with a possible D match to TRBD1 (5 bases). Germline CDR1 and CDR2: MNHEY and SMNVEV (reference sequence). The CDR3 covers 13 residues. V lost 5 bases, J lost 7 bases, and 12 bases lay in between.